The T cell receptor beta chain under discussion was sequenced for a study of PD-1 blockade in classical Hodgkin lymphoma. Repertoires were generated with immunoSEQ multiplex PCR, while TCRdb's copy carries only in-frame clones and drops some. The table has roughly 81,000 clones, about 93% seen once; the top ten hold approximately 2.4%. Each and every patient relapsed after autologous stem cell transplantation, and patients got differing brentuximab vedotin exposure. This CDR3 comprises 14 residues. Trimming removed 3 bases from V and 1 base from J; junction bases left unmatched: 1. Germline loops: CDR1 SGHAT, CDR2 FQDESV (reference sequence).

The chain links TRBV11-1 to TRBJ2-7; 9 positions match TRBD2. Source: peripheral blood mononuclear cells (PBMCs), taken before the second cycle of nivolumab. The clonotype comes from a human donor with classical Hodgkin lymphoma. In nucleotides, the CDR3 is TGTGCCAGCAGCTTTAGCGGGAGTTCCTACGAGCAGTACTTC. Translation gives CASSFSGSSYEQYF.